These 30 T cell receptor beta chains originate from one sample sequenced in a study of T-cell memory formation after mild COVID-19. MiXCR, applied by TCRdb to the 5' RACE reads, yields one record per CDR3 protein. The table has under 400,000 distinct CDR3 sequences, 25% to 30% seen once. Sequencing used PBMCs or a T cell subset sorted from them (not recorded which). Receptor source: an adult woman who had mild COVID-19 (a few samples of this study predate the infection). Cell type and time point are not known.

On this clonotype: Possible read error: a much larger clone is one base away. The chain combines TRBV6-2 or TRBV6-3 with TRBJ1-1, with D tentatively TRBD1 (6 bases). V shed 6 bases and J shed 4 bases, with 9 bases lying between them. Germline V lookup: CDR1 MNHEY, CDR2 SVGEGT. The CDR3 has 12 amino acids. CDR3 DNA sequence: TGTGCCAGCAGGGACAGTGTCACTGAAGCTTTCTTT. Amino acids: CASRDSVTEAFF.

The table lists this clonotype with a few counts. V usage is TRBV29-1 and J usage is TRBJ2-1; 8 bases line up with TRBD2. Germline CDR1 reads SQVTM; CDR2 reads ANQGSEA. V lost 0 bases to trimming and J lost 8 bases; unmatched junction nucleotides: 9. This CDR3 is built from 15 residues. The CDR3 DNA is TGCAGCGTTGAAGATGCGCCGGGAGGGCCGGATGAGCAGTTCTTC. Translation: CSVEDAPGGPDEQFF.

The CDR3 loop is CAWSAWTGYEPQHF. Here the CDR3 DNA reads TGTGCCTGGAGTGCTTGGACAGGGTACGAGCCCCAGCATTTT. J is TRBJ1-5 and V is TRBV30; 8 nucleotides match TRBD1. J was trimmed by 8 bases and V by 1 base; bases with no gene match: 7. There are 14 residues in the CDR3. Germline V gene data show CDR1 as GTSNPN and CDR2 as SVGIG (reference sequence).

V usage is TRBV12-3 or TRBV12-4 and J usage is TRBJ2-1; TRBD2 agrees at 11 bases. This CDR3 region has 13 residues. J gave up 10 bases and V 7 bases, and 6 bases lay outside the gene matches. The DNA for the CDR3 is TGTGCCAGCATATTAGCGGGAGGGGACGAGCAGTTCTTC. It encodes CASILAGGDEQFF.

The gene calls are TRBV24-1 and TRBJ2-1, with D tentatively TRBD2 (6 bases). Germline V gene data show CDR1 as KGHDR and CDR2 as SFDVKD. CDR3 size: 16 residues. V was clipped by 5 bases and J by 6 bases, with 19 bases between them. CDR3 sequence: CATSGPSVYGGNEQFF. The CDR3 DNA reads TGTGCCACCAGTGGCCCGAGTGTGTACGGGGGCAATGAGCAGTTCTTC.

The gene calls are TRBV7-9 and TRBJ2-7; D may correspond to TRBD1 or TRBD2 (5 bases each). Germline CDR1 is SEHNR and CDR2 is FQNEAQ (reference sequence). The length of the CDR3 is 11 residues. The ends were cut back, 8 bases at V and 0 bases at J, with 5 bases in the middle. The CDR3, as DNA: TGTGCCAGCGGGACCTCCTACGAGCAGTACTTC. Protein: CASGTSYEQYF.

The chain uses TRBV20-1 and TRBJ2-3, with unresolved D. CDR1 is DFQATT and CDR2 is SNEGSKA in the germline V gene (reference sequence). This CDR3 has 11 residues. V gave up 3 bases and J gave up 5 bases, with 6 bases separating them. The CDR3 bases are TGCAGTGCTAGGACCGGAGATACGCAGTATTTT. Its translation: CSARTGDTQYF.

In DNA, the CDR3 is TGTGCCAGCAGTTACAGCAGGGGGCAAGGGGAAAAACTGTTTTTT. It codes for CASSYSRGQGEKLFF. The chain links TRBV6-6 to TRBJ1-4; 8 nucleotides align to TRBD1. The CDR3 is 15 amino acids. CDR1 and CDR2 from the germline V gene are MNHNY and SVGAGI (reference sequence). Losses at the gene ends were 2 bases for V and 8 bases for J; bases not matched to a gene: 7.

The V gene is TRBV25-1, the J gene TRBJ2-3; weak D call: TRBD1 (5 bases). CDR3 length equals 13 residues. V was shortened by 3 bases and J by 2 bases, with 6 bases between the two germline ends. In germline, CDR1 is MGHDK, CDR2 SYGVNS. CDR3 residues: CASSEDNTDTQYF. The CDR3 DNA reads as TGTGCCAGCAGTGAGGACAACACAGATACGCAGTATTTT. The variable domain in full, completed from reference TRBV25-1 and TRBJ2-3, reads EADIYQTPRYLVIGTGKKITLECSQTMGHDKMYWYQQDPGMELHLIHYSYGVNSTEKGDLSSESTVSRIRTEHFPLTLESARPSHTSQYLCASSEDNTDTQYFGPGTRLTVL.

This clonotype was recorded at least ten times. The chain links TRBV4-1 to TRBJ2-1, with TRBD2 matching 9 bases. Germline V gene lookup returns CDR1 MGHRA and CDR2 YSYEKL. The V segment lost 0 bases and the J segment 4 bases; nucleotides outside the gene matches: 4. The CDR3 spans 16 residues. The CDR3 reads CASSQDGSGGYNEQFF. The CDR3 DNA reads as TGCGCCAGCAGCCAAGATGGGAGCGGGGGGTACAATGAGCAGTTCTTC.

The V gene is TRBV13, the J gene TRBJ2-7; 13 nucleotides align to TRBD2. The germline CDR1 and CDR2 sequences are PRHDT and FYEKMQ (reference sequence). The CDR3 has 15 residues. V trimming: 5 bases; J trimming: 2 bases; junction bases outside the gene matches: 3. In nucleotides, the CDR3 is TGTGCCAGCAGCCAAACTAGCGGGGGGGCCTACGAGCAGTACTTC. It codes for CASSQTSGGAYEQYF.

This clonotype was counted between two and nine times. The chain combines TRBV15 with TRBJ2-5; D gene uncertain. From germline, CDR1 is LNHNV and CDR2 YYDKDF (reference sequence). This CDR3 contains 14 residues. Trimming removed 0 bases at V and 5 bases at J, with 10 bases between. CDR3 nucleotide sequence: TGTGCCACCAGCAGAGAGGCAGGTGGGGAGACCCAGTACTTC. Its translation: CATSREAGGETQYF.

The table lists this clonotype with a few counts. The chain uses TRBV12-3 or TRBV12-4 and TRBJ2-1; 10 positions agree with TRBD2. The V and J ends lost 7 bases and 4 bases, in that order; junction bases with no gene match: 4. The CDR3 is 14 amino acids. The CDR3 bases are TGTGCCAGCAATAGCGGGGGGTCTTACAATGAGCAGTTCTTC. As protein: CASNSGGSYNEQFF.

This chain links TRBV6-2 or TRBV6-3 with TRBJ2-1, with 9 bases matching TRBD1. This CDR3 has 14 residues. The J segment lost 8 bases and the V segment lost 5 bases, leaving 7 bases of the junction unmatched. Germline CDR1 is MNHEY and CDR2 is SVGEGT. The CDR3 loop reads CASSLRDRDYEQFF. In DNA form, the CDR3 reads TGTGCCAGCAGTCTCCGGGACAGGGACTATGAGCAGTTCTTC.

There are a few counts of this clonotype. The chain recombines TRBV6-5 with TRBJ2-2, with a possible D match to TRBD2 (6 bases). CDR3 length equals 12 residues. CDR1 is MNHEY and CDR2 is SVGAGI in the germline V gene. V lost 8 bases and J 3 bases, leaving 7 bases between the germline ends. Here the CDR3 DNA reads TGTGCCAGCCGGGAGTACACCGGGGAGCTGTTTTTT. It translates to CASREYTGELFF.

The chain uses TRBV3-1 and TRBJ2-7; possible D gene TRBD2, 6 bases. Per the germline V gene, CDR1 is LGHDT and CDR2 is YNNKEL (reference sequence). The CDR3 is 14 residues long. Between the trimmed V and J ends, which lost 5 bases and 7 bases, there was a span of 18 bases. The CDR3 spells CASSYADYPREQYF. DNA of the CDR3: TGTGCCAGCAGCTACGCGGACTACCCGCGTGAGCAGTACTTC.

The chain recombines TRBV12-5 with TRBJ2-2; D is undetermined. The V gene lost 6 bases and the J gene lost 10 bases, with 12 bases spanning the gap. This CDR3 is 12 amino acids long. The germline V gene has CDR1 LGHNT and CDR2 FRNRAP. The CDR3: CASGRGSTELFF. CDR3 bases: TGTGCTAGTGGAAGAGGATCGACGGAGCTGTTTTTT.

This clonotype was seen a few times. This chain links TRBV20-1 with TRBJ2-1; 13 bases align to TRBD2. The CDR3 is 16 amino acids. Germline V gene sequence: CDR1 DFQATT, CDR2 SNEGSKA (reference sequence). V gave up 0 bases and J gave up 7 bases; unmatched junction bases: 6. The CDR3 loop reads CSARDTSGRGRNEQFF. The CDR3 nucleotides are TGCAGTGCTAGAGATACTAGCGGGAGGGGTAGGAATGAGCAGTTCTTC.

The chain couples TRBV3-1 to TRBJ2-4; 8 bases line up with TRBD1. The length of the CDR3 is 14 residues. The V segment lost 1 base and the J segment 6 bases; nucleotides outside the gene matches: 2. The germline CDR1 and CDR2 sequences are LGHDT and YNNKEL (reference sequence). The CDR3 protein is CASSQGTGRNIQYF. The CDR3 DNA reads TGTGCCAGCAGCCAAGGGACAGGGAGAAACATTCAGTACTTC.

The CDR3 protein is CASSGRTANQPQHF. The CDR3 DNA follows: TGTGCCAGCAGTGGACGGACAGCTAATCAGCCCCAGCATTTT. V gene TRBV12-3 or TRBV12-4 combines with J gene TRBJ1-5; possible D gene TRBD1, 6 bases. Between the trimmed V and J ends, which lost 5 bases and 4 bases, there was a span of 12 bases. The CDR3 totals 14 residues.

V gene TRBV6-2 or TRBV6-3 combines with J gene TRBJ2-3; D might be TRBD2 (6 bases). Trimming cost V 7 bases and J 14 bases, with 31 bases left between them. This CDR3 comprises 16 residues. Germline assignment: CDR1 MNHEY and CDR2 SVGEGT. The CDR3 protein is CASTMAEGLLIRVGYF. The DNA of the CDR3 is TGTGCCAGCACCATGGCGGAGGGACTTCTCATACGGGTGGGGTATTTT.

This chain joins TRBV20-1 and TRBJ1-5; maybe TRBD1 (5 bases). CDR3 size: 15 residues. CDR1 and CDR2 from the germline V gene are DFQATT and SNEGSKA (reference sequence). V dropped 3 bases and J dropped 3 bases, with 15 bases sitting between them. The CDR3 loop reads CSARDRQRINQPQHF. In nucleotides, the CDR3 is TGCAGTGCTAGGGATAGACAGAGAATCAATCAGCCCCAGCATTTT.

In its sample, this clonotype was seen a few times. CDR3 nucleotide sequence: TGCAGCGTTGAAGATCGTTCGGGGAGTGGGGCCAAAAACATTCAGTACTTC. It translates to CSVEDRSGSGAKNIQYF. This chain joins TRBV29-1 and TRBJ2-4; tentative D call: TRBD2 (5 bases). Germline V lookup: CDR1 SQVTM, CDR2 ANQGSEA. V gave up 0 bases and J gave up 1 base, with 16 bases separating them. The CDR3 has 17 residues.

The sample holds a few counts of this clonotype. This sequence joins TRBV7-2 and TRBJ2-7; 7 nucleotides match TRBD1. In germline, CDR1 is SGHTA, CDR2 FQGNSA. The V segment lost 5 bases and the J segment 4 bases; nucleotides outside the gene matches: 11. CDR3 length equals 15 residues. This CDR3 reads CASSRRDGQAYEQYF. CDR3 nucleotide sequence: TGTGCCAGCAGCCGCCGCGATGGACAGGCTTACGAGCAGTACTTC.

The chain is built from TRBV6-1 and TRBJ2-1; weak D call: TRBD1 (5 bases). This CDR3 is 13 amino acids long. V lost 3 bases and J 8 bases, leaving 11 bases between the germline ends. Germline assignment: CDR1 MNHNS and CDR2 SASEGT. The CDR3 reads CASSEARGYEQFF. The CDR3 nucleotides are TGTGCCAGCAGTGAGGCAAGGGGCTATGAGCAGTTCTTC.

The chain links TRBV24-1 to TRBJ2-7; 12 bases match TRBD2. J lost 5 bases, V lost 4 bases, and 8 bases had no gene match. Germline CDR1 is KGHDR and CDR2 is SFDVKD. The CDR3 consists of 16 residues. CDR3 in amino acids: CATSDTTSGSLDEQYF. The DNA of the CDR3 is TGTGCCACCAGTGACACGACTAGCGGGAGCCTCGACGAGCAGTACTTC.

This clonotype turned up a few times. CDR3 nucleotide sequence: TGTGCCAGCAGTTCGGGATTCCCCGAGCAGTACTTC. Its protein is CASSSGFPEQYF. The genes are TRBV7-8 and TRBJ2-7, with D maybe TRBD2 (5 bases). Trimming took off 6 bases at V and 6 bases at J, with 12 bases between the two ends. In germline, CDR1 is SGHVS, CDR2 FQNEAQ. The CDR3 is made up of 12 amino acids.

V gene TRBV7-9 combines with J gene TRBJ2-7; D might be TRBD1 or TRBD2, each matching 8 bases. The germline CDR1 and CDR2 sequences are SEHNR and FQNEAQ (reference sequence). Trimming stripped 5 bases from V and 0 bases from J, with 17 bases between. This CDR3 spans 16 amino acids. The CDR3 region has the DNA TGTGCCAGCAGCCCGCGGGGGGACAGGAGCTCCTACGAGCAGTACTTC. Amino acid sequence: CASSPRGDRSSYEQYF.

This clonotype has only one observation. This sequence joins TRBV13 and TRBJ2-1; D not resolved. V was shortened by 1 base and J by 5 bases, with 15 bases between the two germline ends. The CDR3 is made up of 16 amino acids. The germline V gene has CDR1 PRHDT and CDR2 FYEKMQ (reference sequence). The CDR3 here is CASSLEIMGSDNEQFF. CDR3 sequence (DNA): TGTGCCAGCAGCTTAGAGATAATGGGTAGTGACAATGAGCAGTTCTTC.

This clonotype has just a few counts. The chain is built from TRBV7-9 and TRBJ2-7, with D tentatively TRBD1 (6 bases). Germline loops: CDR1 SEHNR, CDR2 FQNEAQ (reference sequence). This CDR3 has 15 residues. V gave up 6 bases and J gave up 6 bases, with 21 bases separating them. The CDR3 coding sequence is TGTGCCAGCAGTCGATCGGACAGCTTGACCGGCGAGCAGTACTTC. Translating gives CASSRSDSLTGEQYF.